This TCR beta chain was captured by sequencing in a study of cytomegalovirus exposure and HLA in healthy donors. It was with 60 Vbeta and 13 Jbeta primers that the PCR ran. Authors' data handling: Later analysis identified 65 million to 80 million unique TCR beta chains, about 10 million shared. Some clones are missing from TCRdb's copy, which holds only in-frame ones; the method was immunoSEQ multiplex PCR. The V and J calls and clone size were taken over from that table, and D and trimming were inferred from the DNA. The data show 150,000 to 200,000 clones, with roughly 79% seen just once and about 3.1% held by the top ten. Trimming shortened V by 4 bases and J by 0 bases, and 16 bases separated the two germline ends. This CDR3 contains 16 residues. Germline V gene lookup returns CDR1 SGHRS and CDR2 YFSETQ.

Sequencing used PBMCs. The receptor's source is a woman between 50 and 59 years old in good health and CMV-seropositive. This chain joins TRBV5-1 and TRBJ2-5; D might be TRBD2 (7 bases). The CDR3 sequence is CASSPRGAGNQETQYF. The DNA of the CDR3 is TGCGCCAGCAGCCCCCGGGGGGCGGGGAACCAAGAGACCCAGTACTTC.